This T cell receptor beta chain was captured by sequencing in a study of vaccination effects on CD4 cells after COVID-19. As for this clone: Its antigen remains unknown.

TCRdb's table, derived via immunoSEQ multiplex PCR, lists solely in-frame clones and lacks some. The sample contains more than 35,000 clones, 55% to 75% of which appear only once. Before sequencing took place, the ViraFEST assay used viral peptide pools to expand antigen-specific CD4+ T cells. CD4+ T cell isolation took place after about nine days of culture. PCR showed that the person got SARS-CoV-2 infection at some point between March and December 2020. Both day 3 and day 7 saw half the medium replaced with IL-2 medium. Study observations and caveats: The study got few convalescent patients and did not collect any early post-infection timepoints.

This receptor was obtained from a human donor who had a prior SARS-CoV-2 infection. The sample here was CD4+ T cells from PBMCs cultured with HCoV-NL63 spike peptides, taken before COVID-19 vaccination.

In nucleotides, the CDR3 is TGCAGCGTTGAATGGCGAGGATCCTACAATGAGCAGTTCTTC. Encoded protein: CSVEWRGSYNEQFF. This chain links TRBV29-1 with TRBJ2-1; no definite D call. The V gene's germline CDR1 is SQVTM and CDR2 ANQGSEA. V dropped 2 bases and J dropped 1 base, with 9 bases sitting between them. The CDR3 totals 14 residues.